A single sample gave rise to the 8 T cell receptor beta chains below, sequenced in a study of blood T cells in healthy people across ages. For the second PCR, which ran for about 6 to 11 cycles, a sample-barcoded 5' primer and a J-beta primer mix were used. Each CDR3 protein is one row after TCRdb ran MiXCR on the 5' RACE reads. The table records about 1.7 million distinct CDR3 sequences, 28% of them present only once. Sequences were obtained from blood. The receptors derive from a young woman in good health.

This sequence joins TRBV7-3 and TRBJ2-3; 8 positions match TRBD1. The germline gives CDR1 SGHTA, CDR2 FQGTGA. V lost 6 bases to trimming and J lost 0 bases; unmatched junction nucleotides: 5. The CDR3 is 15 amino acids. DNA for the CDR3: TGTGCCAGCAGACCAGGGGGCCGCAGCACAGATACGCAGTATTTT. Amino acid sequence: CASRPGGRSTDTQYF.

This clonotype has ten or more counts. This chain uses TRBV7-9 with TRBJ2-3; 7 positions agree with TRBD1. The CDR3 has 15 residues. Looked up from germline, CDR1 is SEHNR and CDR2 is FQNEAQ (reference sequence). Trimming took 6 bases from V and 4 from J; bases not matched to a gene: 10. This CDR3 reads CASSSDRVRADTQYF. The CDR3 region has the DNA TGTGCCAGCAGTTCCGACAGGGTGAGGGCAGATACGCAGTATTTT. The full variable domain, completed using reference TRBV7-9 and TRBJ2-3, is DTGVSQNPRHKITKRGQNVTFRCDPISEHNRLYWYRQTLGQGPEFLTYFQNEAQLEKSRLLSDRFSAERPKGSFSTLEIQRTEQGDSAMYLCASSSDRVRADTQYFGPGTRLTVL.

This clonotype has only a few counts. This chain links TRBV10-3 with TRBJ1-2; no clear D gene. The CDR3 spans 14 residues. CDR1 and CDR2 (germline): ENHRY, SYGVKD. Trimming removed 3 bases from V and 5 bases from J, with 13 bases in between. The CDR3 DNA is TGTGCCATCAGTGACTTGATGGGAGAATATGGCTACACCTTC. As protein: CAISDLMGEYGYTF.

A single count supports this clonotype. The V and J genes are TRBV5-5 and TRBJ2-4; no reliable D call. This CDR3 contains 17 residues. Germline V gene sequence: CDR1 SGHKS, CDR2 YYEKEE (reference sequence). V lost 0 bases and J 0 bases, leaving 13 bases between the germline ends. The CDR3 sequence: CASSLVFRDVAKNIQYF. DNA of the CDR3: TGTGCCAGCAGCTTGGTTTTTAGGGATGTAGCCAAAAACATTCAGTACTTC.

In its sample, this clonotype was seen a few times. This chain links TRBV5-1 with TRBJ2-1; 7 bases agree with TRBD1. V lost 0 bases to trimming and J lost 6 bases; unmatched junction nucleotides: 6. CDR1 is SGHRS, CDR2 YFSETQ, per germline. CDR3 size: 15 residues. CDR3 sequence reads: CASSLGQGVCNEQFF. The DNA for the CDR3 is TGCGCCAGCAGCTTGGGGCAGGGGGTCTGCAATGAGCAGTTCTTC.

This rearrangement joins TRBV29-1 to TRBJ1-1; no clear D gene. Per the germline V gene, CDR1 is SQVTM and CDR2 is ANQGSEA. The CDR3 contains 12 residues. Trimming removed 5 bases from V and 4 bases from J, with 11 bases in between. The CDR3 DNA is TGCAGCGTTACTAGGGTCGGCACTGAAGCTTTCTTT. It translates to CSVTRVGTEAFF.

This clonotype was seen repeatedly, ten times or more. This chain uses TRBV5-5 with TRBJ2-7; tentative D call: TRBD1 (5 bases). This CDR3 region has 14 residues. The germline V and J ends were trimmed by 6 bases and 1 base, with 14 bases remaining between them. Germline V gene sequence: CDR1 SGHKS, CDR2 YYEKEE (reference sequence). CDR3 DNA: TGTGCCAGCAACCCATGGGGCAGATCCTACGAGCAGTACTTC. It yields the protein CASNPWGRSYEQYF.

The CDR3 here is CAYSPTGRSYEQYF. CDR3 nucleotide sequence: TGTGCCTACAGCCCGACAGGGCGAAGCTACGAGCAGTACTTC. The genes are TRBV28 and TRBJ2-5; TRBD1 agrees at 7 bases. The J call may not be correct, given that the DNA end is closer to TRBJ2-7. The germline gives CDR1 MDHEN, CDR2 SYDVKM. This CDR3 comprises 14 residues.